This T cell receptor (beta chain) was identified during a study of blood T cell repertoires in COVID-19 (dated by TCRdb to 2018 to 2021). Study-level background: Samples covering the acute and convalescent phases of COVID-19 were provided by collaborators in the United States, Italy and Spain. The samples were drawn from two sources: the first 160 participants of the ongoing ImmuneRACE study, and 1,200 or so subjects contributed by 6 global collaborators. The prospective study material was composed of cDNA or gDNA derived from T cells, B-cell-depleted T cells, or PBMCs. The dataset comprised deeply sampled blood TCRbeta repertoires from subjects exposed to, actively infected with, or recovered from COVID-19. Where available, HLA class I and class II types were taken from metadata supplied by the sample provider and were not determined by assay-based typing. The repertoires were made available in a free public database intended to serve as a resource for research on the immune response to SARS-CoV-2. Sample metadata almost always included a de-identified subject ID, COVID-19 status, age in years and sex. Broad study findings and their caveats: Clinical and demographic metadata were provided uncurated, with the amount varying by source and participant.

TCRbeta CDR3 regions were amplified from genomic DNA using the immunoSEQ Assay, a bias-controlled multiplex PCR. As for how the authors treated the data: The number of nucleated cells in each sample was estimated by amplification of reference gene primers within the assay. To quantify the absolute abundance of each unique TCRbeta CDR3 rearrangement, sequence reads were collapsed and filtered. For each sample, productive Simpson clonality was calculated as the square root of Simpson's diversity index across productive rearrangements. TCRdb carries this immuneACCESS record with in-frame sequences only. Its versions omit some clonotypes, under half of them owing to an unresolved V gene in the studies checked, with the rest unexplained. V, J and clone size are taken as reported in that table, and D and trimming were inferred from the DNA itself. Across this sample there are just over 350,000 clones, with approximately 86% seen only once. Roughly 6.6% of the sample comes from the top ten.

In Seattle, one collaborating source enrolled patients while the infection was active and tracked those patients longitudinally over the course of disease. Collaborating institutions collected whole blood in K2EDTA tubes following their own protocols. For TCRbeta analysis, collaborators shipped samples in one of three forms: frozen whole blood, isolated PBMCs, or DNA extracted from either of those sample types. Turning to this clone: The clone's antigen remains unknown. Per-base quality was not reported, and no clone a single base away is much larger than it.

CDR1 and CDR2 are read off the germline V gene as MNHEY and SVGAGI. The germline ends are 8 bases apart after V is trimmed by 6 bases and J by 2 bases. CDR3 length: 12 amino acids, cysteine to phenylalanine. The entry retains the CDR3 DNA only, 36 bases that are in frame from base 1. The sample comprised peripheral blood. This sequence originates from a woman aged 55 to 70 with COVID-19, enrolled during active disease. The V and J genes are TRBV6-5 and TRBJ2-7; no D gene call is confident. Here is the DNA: TGTGCCAGCAGCCTCGACACCTACGAGCAGTACTTC. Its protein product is CASSLDTYEQYF.